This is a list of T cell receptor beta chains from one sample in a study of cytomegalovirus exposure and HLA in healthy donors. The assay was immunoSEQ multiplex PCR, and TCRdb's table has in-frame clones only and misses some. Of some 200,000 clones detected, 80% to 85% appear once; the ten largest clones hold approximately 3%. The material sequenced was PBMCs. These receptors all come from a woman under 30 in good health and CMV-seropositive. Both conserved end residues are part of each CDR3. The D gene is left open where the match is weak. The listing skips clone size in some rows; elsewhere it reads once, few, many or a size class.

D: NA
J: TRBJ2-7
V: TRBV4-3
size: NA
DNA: TGCGCCAGCAGCCAAGAGAGGTTCGGGGGGCCCTACGAGCAGTACTTC
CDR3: CASSQERFGGPYEQYF

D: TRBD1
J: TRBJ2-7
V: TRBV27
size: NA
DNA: TGTGCCAGCAGTTTTGGGGACAGAGAATACGAGCAGTACTTC
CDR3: CASSFGDREYEQYF

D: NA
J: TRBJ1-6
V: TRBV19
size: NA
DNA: TGTGCCAGTAGTCTACGACTGCAAAGCTCCTATAATTCACCCCTCCACTTT
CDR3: CASSLRLQSSYNSPLHF

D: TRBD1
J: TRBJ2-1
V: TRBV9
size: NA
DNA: TGTGCCAGCAGCGTAGCTCCACAGGGGATCAACAATGAGCAGTTCTTC
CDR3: CASSVAPQGINNEQFF

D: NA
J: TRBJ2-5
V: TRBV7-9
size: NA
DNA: TGTGCCAGCAGCCCCATTCAGGAGACCCAGTACTTC
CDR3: CASSPIQETQYF

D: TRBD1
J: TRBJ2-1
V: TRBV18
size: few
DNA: TGTGCCAGCTCATCGGGACAGGCAGTAAATGAGCAGTTCTTC
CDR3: CASSSGQAVNEQFF

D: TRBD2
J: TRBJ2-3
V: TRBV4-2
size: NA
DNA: TGTGCCAGCAGCCACCATCCCAGGGTGGGGGGGATTTCCACAGATACGCAGTATTTT
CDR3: CASSHHPRVGGISTDTQYF

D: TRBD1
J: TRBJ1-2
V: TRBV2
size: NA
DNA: TGTGCCAGCACTCCGGAGGGACAGGGGATCGGCTACACCTTC
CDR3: CASTPEGQGIGYTF

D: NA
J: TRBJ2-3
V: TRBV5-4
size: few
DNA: TGTGCCATCCCGGCAGCGTACACAGATACGCAGTATTTT
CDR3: CAIPAAYTDTQYF

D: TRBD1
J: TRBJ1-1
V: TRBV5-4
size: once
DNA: TGTGCCAGCAGCACAGGACAGGGCGATGGGAACACTGAAGCTTTCTTT
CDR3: CASSTGQGDGNTEAFF

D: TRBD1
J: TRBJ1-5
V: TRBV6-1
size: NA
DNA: TGTGCCAGCAGCCAGACAGGGGTCCATCAGCCCCAGCATTTT
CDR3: CASSQTGVHQPQHF

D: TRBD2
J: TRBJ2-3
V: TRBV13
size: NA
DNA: TGTGCCAGCAGGAGGATAGGACTAGCGGGGGACCCTAGCACAGATACGCAGTATTTT
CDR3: CASRRIGLAGDPSTDTQYF

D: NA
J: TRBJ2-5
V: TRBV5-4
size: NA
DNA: TGTGCCAGCAGCAAAGAAATCGGGACCCAGTACTTC
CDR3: CASSKEIGTQYF